Below are 21 T cell receptor beta chains sequenced from a single sample in a study of beta chain features in type 1 diabetes (dated by TCRdb to the late 2010s). Study-level results and caveats: Type 1 diabetes patients showed a moderate but significant shortening of TCRB CDR3 length in all four CD4+ subsets.

Preparation of the library involved the immunoSEQ multiplex PCR assay. The High Capacity cDNA Reverse Transcription Kit was used to reverse transcribe all of the isolated RNA, meaning that expressed TCRB transcripts were what got sequenced. TCRdb took this table from immuneACCESS and kept in-frame rearrangements with V and J called. Such tables lack part of the clones; where checked against another copy, unresolved V genes explain under half of the gap, and the rest is unexplained. The sample data list some 140,000 clones, and around 9% of these were observed just once. In total, the top ten clones hold about 0.7% of the sample. The antigens these receptors bind are not known. Sequenced material: central memory CD4+ T cells from blood. These receptor sequences come from a man younger than 40 with type 1 diabetes.

The J gene is TRBJ2-1, the V gene TRBV11-2; D gene uncertain. CDR1 SGHAT and CDR2 FQNNGV come from the germline V gene. The CDR3 is made up of 13 amino acids. Trimming left V 1 base short and J 6 bases short, with 7 bases between. Here the CDR3 DNA reads TGTGCCAGCAGCTTAGTTCCTAGCAATGAGCAGTTCTTC. It codes for CASSLVPSNEQFF.

Only a few counts were recorded for this clone. CDR3 sequence reads: CASSQKDSLSQETQYF. In nucleotides, the CDR3 is TGTGCCAGCTCACAAAAGGACAGTCTCAGCCAAGAGACCCAGTACTTC. The rearrangement links TRBV18 to TRBJ2-5, with D perhaps matching TRBD1 (6 bases). With 4 bases removed from V and 1 base from J, the gap between germline ends came to 16 bases. Germline CDR1 and CDR2: KGHSH and LQKENI. The CDR3 is 16 amino acids. Drawing the rest from reference TRBV18 and TRBJ2-5, the complete variable domain is NAGVMQNPRHLVRRRGQEARLRCSPMKGHSHVYWYRQLPEEGLKFMVYLQKENIIDESGMPKERFSAEFPKEGPSILRIQQVVRGDSAAYFCASSQKDSLSQETQYFGPGTRLLVL.

V and J are TRBV11-1 and TRBJ2-3; 9 positions match TRBD1. Germline trimming cut 2 bases from V and 3 bases from J; bases unmatched to any gene: 6. This CDR3 is built from 16 residues. Per the germline V gene, CDR1 is SGHAT and CDR2 is FQDESV (reference sequence). Here the CDR3 reads CASSLTGGAGTDTQYF. For the CDR3, the DNA is TGTGCCAGCAGCTTAACAGGGGGCGCGGGAACAGATACGCAGTATTTT.

The CDR3: CASSPPGSHEQYF. Here the CDR3 DNA reads TGTGCCAGCTCACCACCAGGGAGCCACGAGCAGTACTTC. The chain combines TRBV18 with TRBJ2-7; a possible D gene is TRBD2 (5 bases). The V gene's germline CDR1 is KGHSH and CDR2 LQKENI. CDR3 length: 13 residues. V was shortened by 0 bases and J by 5 bases, with 8 bases between the two germline ends.

The genes are TRBV6-5 and TRBJ1-6, with 7 bases lining up with TRBD1. Germline V gene lookup returns CDR1 MNHEY and CDR2 SVGAGI. The CDR3 length is 14 residues. V trimming: 7 bases; J trimming: 8 bases; junction bases outside the gene matches: 8. In DNA form, the CDR3 reads TGTGCCAGCATCCCAGATGACAGGGATTCACCCCTCCACTTT. Its protein product is CASIPDDRDSPLHF.

This clone was counted a few times. The J gene is TRBJ2-1, the V gene TRBV7-3; 10 nucleotides agree with TRBD2. The length of the CDR3 is 17 residues. Trimming removed 1 base from V and 9 bases from J; junction bases left unmatched: 12. Per germline, CDR1 SGHTA and CDR2 FQGTGA. The CDR3: CASSLMALSGGRGEQFF. The CDR3 nucleotides are TGTGCCAGCAGCTTAATGGCTCTTAGCGGGGGGAGGGGTGAGCAGTTCTTC.

This clone came up a few times. The V call is TRBV7-2, the J call TRBJ2-5; 13 bases fit TRBD2. V was clipped by 5 bases and J by 0 bases; unmatched bases: 12. The CDR3 runs to 19 residues. Germline loops: CDR1 SGHTA, CDR2 FQGNSA. CDR3: CASSTPRTSGGSYQETQYF. The CDR3 DNA follows: TGTGCCAGCAGCACACCCCGGACTAGCGGGGGCTCGTACCAAGAGACCCAGTACTTC.

This clone was observed a few times. The genes are TRBV11-3 and TRBJ2-4, with unresolved D. The germline V gene has CDR1 SGHNT and CDR2 YENEEA. CDR3 length equals 13 residues. The V end lost 1 base, the J end lost 5 bases, and 6 bases lay between the germline ends. This chain's CDR3 is CASSLAQENIQYF. CDR3 nucleotides: TGTGCCAGCAGCTTAGCGCAGGAAAACATTCAGTACTTC.

The sample holds a few counts of this clone. This rearrangement joins TRBV30 to TRBJ1-6; no firm D call. CDR3 length equals 15 residues. Between the trimmed V and J ends, which lost 3 bases and 0 bases, there was a span of 9 bases. The germline V gene has CDR1 GTSNPN and CDR2 SVGIG (reference sequence). CDR3 amino acids: CAWSGRSSYNSPLHF. The CDR3 nucleotides are TGTGCCTGGAGCGGGAGGAGCTCCTATAATTCACCCCTCCACTTT.

The table lists this clone with many counts. The rearrangement joins TRBV18 to TRBJ1-1; 7 bases fit TRBD1. With V trimmed by 5 bases and J by 1 base, 4 bases remained unmatched. Germline assignment: CDR1 KGHSH and CDR2 LQKENI. The CDR3 consists of 14 residues. CDR3 DNA sequence: TGTGCCAGCTCATCGAGACAGGGGAACACTGAAGCTTTCTTT. Amino acids: CASSSRQGNTEAFF. The full variable domain, in which reference TRBV18 and TRBJ1-1 provide the parts outside the CDR3, is NAGVMQNPRHLVRRRGQEARLRCSPMKGHSHVYWYRQLPEEGLKFMVYLQKENIIDESGMPKERFSAEFPKEGPSILRIQQVVRGDSAAYFCASSSRQGNTEAFFGQGTRLTVV.

The chain is built from TRBV5-4 and TRBJ1-1; D perhaps matches TRBD1 (5 bases). CDR1 is SGHNT, CDR2 YYREEE, per germline (reference sequence). V lost 5 bases, J lost 11 bases, and 19 bases lay in between. This CDR3 has 13 amino acids. CDR3 in amino acids: CASREERVGGAFF. CDR3 DNA: TGTGCCAGCAGGGAAGAAAGGGTTGGGGGGGCTTTCTTT.

This clone was seen a few times. The V call is TRBV5-1, the J call TRBJ2-5; D gene uncertain. Germline values: CDR1 SGHRS, CDR2 YFSETQ. Trimming shortened V by 0 bases and J by 4 bases, and 10 bases separated the two germline ends. The CDR3 is 14 residues long. The CDR3 DNA reads TGCGCCAGCAGCTTGGTAGCTGATGGAGAGACCCAGTACTTC. Its protein is CASSLVADGETQYF.

V gene TRBV7-2 combines with J gene TRBJ2-7; D is unresolved. This CDR3 comprises 14 residues. V lost 5 bases and J 5 bases, leaving 16 bases between the germline ends. The germline V gene has CDR1 SGHTA and CDR2 FQGNSA. The CDR3 here is CASSPQAPIDEQYF. DNA of the CDR3: TGTGCCAGCAGCCCCCAGGCCCCCATCGACGAGCAGTACTTC.

The chain links TRBV7-2 to TRBJ2-5, with 8 bases lining up with TRBD2. The germline V gene encodes CDR1 SGHTA and CDR2 FQGNSA. V was pared by 3 bases and J by 2 bases, with 5 bases of the junction left unmatched. The CDR3 loop spans 15 amino acids. CDR3 residues: CASSLRRGEQETQYF. The CDR3 DNA sequence: TGTGCCAGCAGCTTGAGGCGGGGGGAACAAGAGACCCAGTACTTC.

V gene TRBV20-1 combines with J gene TRBJ1-2; 7 nucleotides align to TRBD1. The trim removed 6 bases at V and 3 bases at J, leaving 1 base unmatched. This CDR3 contains 11 residues. CDR1 DFQATT and CDR2 SNEGSKA come from the germline V gene (reference sequence). As DNA, the CDR3 is TGCAGTGCGGGGACAGACTATGGCTACACCTTC. This codes for CSAGTDYGYTF.

In this sample, this clone turned up a few times. The chain couples TRBV4-2 to TRBJ1-2; 7 bases fit TRBD1. This CDR3 comprises 13 residues. The germline gives CDR1 LGHNA, CDR2 YNFKEQ. The junction had 9 bases not matched to a gene; V was cut back by 6 bases and J by 8 bases. CDR3 coding DNA: TGTGCCAGCAGAGAAGGGGGCGCGCGGGGCTACACCTTC. This codes for CASREGGARGYTF.

This clone has a handful of counts. The V gene is TRBV27, the J gene TRBJ2-3; 8 bases map to TRBD1. The V gene end was trimmed by 5 bases and the J gene end by 1 base; junction bases not matched to a gene: 11. Germline V CDR1 and CDR2: MNHEY, SMNVEV (reference sequence). This CDR3 region has 17 residues. CDR3 bases: TGTGCCAGCAGTGCTATACCGACAGGGGCGGGCACAGATACGCAGTATTTT. It encodes CASSAIPTGAGTDTQYF.

The chain employs TRBV5-8 and TRBJ2-7; perhaps TRBD1 as D (7 bases). CDR1 is SGHTS, CDR2 YDEGEE, per germline. The CDR3 contains 13 residues. Trimming stripped 4 bases from V and 3 bases from J, with 11 bases between. CDR3 bases: TGTGCCAGCAGCCGGGGGACAGACTACGAGCAGTACTTC. It encodes CASSRGTDYEQYF.

This clone appeared a few times. The rearrangement uses TRBV6-5 and TRBJ2-7; TRBD1 aligns across 7 bases. The CDR3 loop spans 14 amino acids. V shed 4 bases, J shed 7 bases, and the junction held 10 bases outside the gene matches. Germline V gene lookup returns CDR1 MNHEY and CDR2 SVGAGI. In DNA, the CDR3 is TGTGCCAGCAGTTTCTTGGACAGGCCTAAGGAGCAGTACTTC. Translation: CASSFLDRPKEQYF.

The chain couples TRBV28 to TRBJ1-6; no reliable D call. V lost 4 bases to trimming and J lost 12 bases, with 10 bases between them. The CDR3 is 12 amino acids. Germline V CDR1 and CDR2: MDHEN, SYDVKM. The CDR3 spells CASSSEPKPLHF. The CDR3 nucleotides read TGTGCCAGCAGTTCAGAACCCAAACCCCTCCACTTT.

The V gene is TRBV5-1, the J gene TRBJ2-1; TRBD2 aligns across 11 bases. The CDR3 sequence is 13 residues long. Germline values: CDR1 SGHRS, CDR2 YFSETQ. Trimming at V came to 2 bases and at J to 10 bases, leaving 2 bases not matched to a gene. The CDR3 DNA reads TGCGCCAGCAGCTTCCGACTAGCGGGAGAGCAGTTCTTC. Translating it yields CASSFRLAGEQFF. Full variable domain (rest looked up from reference TRBV5-1 and TRBJ2-1): KAGVTQTPRYLIKTRGQQVTLSCSPISGHRSVSWYQQTPGQGLQFLFEYFSETQRNKGNFPGRFSGRQFSNSRSEMNVSTLELGDSALYLCASSFRLAGEQFFGPGTRLTVL.